This is a list of T cell receptor beta chains from one sample in a study of cytomegalovirus exposure and HLA in healthy donors. Profiled with immunoSEQ multiplex PCR; TCRdb holds only in-frame clones, not every one. The sample contains over 100,000 clones, over 65% of which appear only once. The source material was PBMCs. The receptors stem from a woman aged 25 to 39 in good health and CMV-seronegative. CDR3s include the opening cysteine and the closing phenylalanine or tryptophan. The order of the fields is J gene, clone size, V gene, D gene, CDR3 DNA, CDR3 protein. The D gene is left open where the match is weak. Clone size is stated in some rows and not others, as once, few, many or a class when expanded.

j_gene: TRBJ2-5
abundance: once
v_gene: TRBV2
d_gene: -
CDR3nt: TGTGCCAGCAGTGAGGCTAGCGTCCCTACGACCCAGTACTTC
CDR3aa: CASSEASVPTTQYF

j_gene: TRBJ2-4
abundance: few
v_gene: TRBV5-4
d_gene: -
CDR3nt: TGTGCCAGCAGCTCGAAAAACATTCAGTACTTC
CDR3aa: CASSSKNIQYF

j_gene: TRBJ2-7
abundance: -
v_gene: TRBV5-1
d_gene: TRBD2
CDR3nt: TGCGCCAGCCAGGGACTAGCGGAATACGAGCAGTACTTC
CDR3aa: CASQGLAEYEQYF

j_gene: TRBJ1-2
abundance: -
v_gene: TRBV7-8
d_gene: -
CDR3nt: TGTGCCAGCAGCTCCGGGGAGGTTGGCTACACCTTC
CDR3aa: CASSSGEVGYTF

j_gene: TRBJ1-1
abundance: -
v_gene: TRBV7-9
d_gene: -
CDR3nt: TGTGCCAGCAGTTACGTTACAGGGATCATTCCTGAAGCTTTCTTT
CDR3aa: CASSYVTGIIPEAFF

j_gene: TRBJ1-1
abundance: once
v_gene: TRBV5-8
d_gene: -
CDR3nt: TGTGCCAGCAGCTTGGTCCGACAGACTGAAGCTTTCTTT
CDR3aa: CASSLVRQTEAFF

j_gene: TRBJ2-7
abundance: -
v_gene: TRBV18
d_gene: TRBD2
CDR3nt: TGTGCCAGCTCCATTACCGTCTCTAGCGGGGCTACCTACGAGCAGTACTTC
CDR3aa: CASSITVSSGATYEQYF

j_gene: TRBJ2-3
abundance: -
v_gene: TRBV5-6
d_gene: -
CDR3nt: TGTGCCAGCAGCTTGTTAAGTAGCTTTACAGATACGCAGTATTTT
CDR3aa: CASSLLSSFTDTQYF

j_gene: TRBJ1-5
abundance: few
v_gene: TRBV18
d_gene: TRBD1
CDR3nt: TGTGCCAGCTCACCTGACAGGGAGCAGCCCCAGCATTTT
CDR3aa: CASSPDREQPQHF

j_gene: TRBJ1-6
abundance: -
v_gene: TRBV7-2
d_gene: TRBD1
CDR3nt: TGTGCCAGCAGCTCGGTACAGGGGGCTATTGGGGGATCACCCCTCCACTTT
CDR3aa: CASSSVQGAIGGSPLHF

j_gene: TRBJ2-3
abundance: few
v_gene: TRBV4-2
d_gene: TRBD2
CDR3nt: TGTGCCAGCAGCCCATTACTAGCGGGGACCACAGATACGCAGTATTTT
CDR3aa: CASSPLLAGTTDTQYF

j_gene: TRBJ2-5
abundance: -
v_gene: TRBV10-1
d_gene: -
CDR3nt: TGCGCCAGCAGTGTCTCTCGCGTCGGAGGGGAGACCCAGTACTTC
CDR3aa: CASSVSRVGGETQYF

j_gene: TRBJ2-7
abundance: -
v_gene: TRBV21-1
d_gene: -
CDR3nt: TGTGCCAGCAGCAAAGGAGAGGGAAGAACTAGTGAGCAGTACTTC
CDR3aa: CASSKGEGRTSEQYF

j_gene: TRBJ1-4
abundance: -
v_gene: TRBV2
d_gene: TRBD1
CDR3nt: TGTGCCAGCAGCTTACAGGGGTCTTATGAAAAACTGTTTTTT
CDR3aa: CASSLQGSYEKLFF

j_gene: TRBJ2-7
abundance: -
v_gene: TRBV29-1
d_gene: -
CDR3nt: TGCAGCGCTGGCCGTGGGCCGGGGTACGAGCAGTACTTC
CDR3aa: CSAGRGPGYEQYF

j_gene: TRBJ2-2
abundance: -
v_gene: TRBV18
d_gene: TRBD1
CDR3nt: TGTGCCAGCTCGCTGGGACAGGGCTACGGGGAGCTGTTTTTT
CDR3aa: CASSLGQGYGELFF

j_gene: TRBJ2-7
abundance: few
v_gene: TRBV4-2
d_gene: TRBD2
CDR3nt: TGTGCCAGCAGCCAAGATTGGCCTAGCGGGGACTACGAGCAGTACTTC
CDR3aa: CASSQDWPSGDYEQYF

j_gene: TRBJ1-1
abundance: once
v_gene: TRBV30
d_gene: -
CDR3nt: TGTGCCTGGGCCCATCGTGGGAGAGCTTTCTTT
CDR3aa: CAWAHRGRAFF

j_gene: TRBJ1-2
abundance: -
v_gene: TRBV9
d_gene: -
CDR3nt: TGTGCCAGCAGCCTCGGATCCCAGGCCTATGGCTACACCTTC
CDR3aa: CASSLGSQAYGYTF

j_gene: TRBJ1-1
abundance: -
v_gene: TRBV27
d_gene: TRBD1
CDR3nt: TGTGCCAGCAGTGGGACAGGGATGACTGAAGCTTTCTTT
CDR3aa: CASSGTGMTEAFF

j_gene: TRBJ2-1
abundance: few
v_gene: TRBV27
d_gene: -
CDR3nt: TGTGCCAGCAGTTTATCGTCCGGTAATGAGCAGTTCTTC
CDR3aa: CASSLSSGNEQFF

j_gene: TRBJ1-2
abundance: -
v_gene: TRBV7-3
d_gene: TRBD1
CDR3nt: TGTGCCAGCAGCTTACTCCCCCCAGGGGGCGGAGATGGCTACACCTTC
CDR3aa: CASSLLPPGGGDGYTF

j_gene: TRBJ2-7
abundance: -
v_gene: TRBV7-9
d_gene: -
CDR3nt: TGTGCCAGCAGCTTATCAGGGGAGGGCTACGAGCAGTACTTC
CDR3aa: CASSLSGEGYEQYF

j_gene: TRBJ1-2
abundance: -
v_gene: TRBV4-1
d_gene: TRBD1
CDR3nt: TGCGCCAGCAGCTCACAGGGGGACGGCTACACCTTC
CDR3aa: CASSSQGDGYTF

j_gene: TRBJ1-5
abundance: -
v_gene: TRBV6-5
d_gene: TRBD1
CDR3nt: TGTGCCACAGGGGGGACCGGACAGGCCCATCAGCCCCAGCATTTT
CDR3aa: CATGGTGQAHQPQHF

j_gene: TRBJ2-1
abundance: -
v_gene: TRBV6-1
d_gene: TRBD2
CDR3nt: TGTGCCAGCAGTGAAGTGGGACTAGCGGGGGGCCACAATGAGCAGTTCTTC
CDR3aa: CASSEVGLAGGHNEQFF

j_gene: TRBJ1-5
abundance: few
v_gene: TRBV27
d_gene: -
CDR3nt: TGTGCCAGCAGGACTTCAGAATCAGGGGTGGGGAATCAGCCCCAGCATTTT
CDR3aa: CASRTSESGVGNQPQHF

j_gene: TRBJ1-5
abundance: few
v_gene: TRBV15
d_gene: TRBD1
CDR3nt: TGTGCCACCAGCCCTCACCCGACAGGGTCAGGACAGCCCCAGCATTTT
CDR3aa: CATSPHPTGSGQPQHF

j_gene: TRBJ1-1
abundance: -
v_gene: TRBV19
d_gene: -
CDR3nt: TGTGCCAGTACGCGGCTAAACACTGAAGCTTTCTTT
CDR3aa: CASTRLNTEAFF

j_gene: TRBJ1-1
abundance: -
v_gene: TRBV18
d_gene: -
CDR3nt: TGTGCCAGCTCTATGAGGGCAGACGGGGACACTGAAGCTTTCTTT
CDR3aa: CASSMRADGDTEAFF

j_gene: TRBJ2-5
abundance: once
v_gene: TRBV7-9
d_gene: -
CDR3nt: TGTGCCAGCAGCCGAATTACGCAATCCGGGACACCTCAAGAGACCCAGTACTTC
CDR3aa: CASSRITQSGTPQETQYF

j_gene: TRBJ2-1
abundance: -
v_gene: TRBV29-1
d_gene: TRBD2
CDR3nt: TGCAGCGGTGGGACTGCTAGCGGGGGCAATGAGCAGTTCTTC
CDR3aa: CSGGTASGGNEQFF

j_gene: TRBJ2-1
abundance: -
v_gene: TRBV6-5
d_gene: -
CDR3nt: TGTGCCAGCGGCCGGGACACAACCTACAATGAGCAGTTCTTC
CDR3aa: CASGRDTTYNEQFF

j_gene: TRBJ1-1
abundance: -
v_gene: TRBV6-5
d_gene: TRBD1
CDR3nt: TGTGCCAGCAGGTCAGGGGGCGCTTACACTGAAGCTTTCTTT
CDR3aa: CASRSGGAYTEAFF

j_gene: TRBJ1-2
abundance: -
v_gene: TRBV28
d_gene: TRBD1
CDR3nt: TGTGCCAGCAGTCTCGGACAGGGCGGGCGTGGCTACACCTTC
CDR3aa: CASSLGQGGRGYTF

j_gene: TRBJ2-1
abundance: -
v_gene: TRBV5-1
d_gene: -
CDR3nt: TGCGCCAGCAGCTTGGTATCCCAGGGTTTAGTCTCCCGCAATGAGCAGTTCTTC
CDR3aa: CASSLVSQGLVSRNEQFF

j_gene: TRBJ2-1
abundance: -
v_gene: TRBV2
d_gene: -
CDR3nt: TGTGCCAGCGCGAGGCAGGTAGGGGGAACCGGGAAGCAGTTCTTC
CDR3aa: CASARQVGGTGKQFF

j_gene: TRBJ1-1
abundance: -
v_gene: TRBV11-2
d_gene: TRBD1
CDR3nt: TGTGCCAGCAGCTTAGGCCGGGACAGGGCCCACACTGAAGCTTTCTTT
CDR3aa: CASSLGRDRAHTEAFF

j_gene: TRBJ1-1
abundance: -
v_gene: TRBV10-3
d_gene: -
CDR3nt: TGTGCCACCGGGACTTTCAACACTGAAGCTTTCTTT
CDR3aa: CATGTFNTEAFF

j_gene: TRBJ1-1
abundance: -
v_gene: TRBV6-1
d_gene: -
CDR3nt: TGTGCCAGCAGTGAACAACGGGTCACTGAAGCTTTCTTT
CDR3aa: CASSEQRVTEAFF

j_gene: TRBJ2-2
abundance: -
v_gene: TRBV27
d_gene: TRBD1
CDR3nt: TGTGCCAGCAGAAAGGACAGGTACACCGGGGAGCTGTTTTTT
CDR3aa: CASRKDRYTGELFF

j_gene: TRBJ1-2
abundance: -
v_gene: TRBV4-1
d_gene: -
CDR3nt: TGCGCCAGCAGCCAATTAACAGGGTACGGCTACACCTTC
CDR3aa: CASSQLTGYGYTF

j_gene: TRBJ1-2
abundance: -
v_gene: TRBV2
d_gene: -
CDR3nt: TGTGCCAGCAGTTCCGACAGTCGGATTAACTATGGCTACACCTTC
CDR3aa: CASSSDSRINYGYTF

j_gene: TRBJ1-3
abundance: -
v_gene: TRBV15
d_gene: -
CDR3nt: TGTGCCACCAGCAAAAAAACAGGGAGCGTTGGAAACACCATATATTTT
CDR3aa: CATSKKTGSVGNTIYF

j_gene: TRBJ2-7
abundance: -
v_gene: TRBV7-3
d_gene: -
CDR3nt: TGTGCCAGCCACAGGGGAGGCTACGAGCAGTACTTC
CDR3aa: CASHRGGYEQYF

j_gene: TRBJ1-2
abundance: once
v_gene: TRBV27
d_gene: TRBD1
CDR3nt: TGTGCCAGCGCTTTTCCCACAGGGGGCGCTTACTATGGCTACACCTTC
CDR3aa: CASAFPTGGAYYGYTF

j_gene: TRBJ2-2
abundance: -
v_gene: TRBV9
d_gene: TRBD1
CDR3nt: TGTGCCAGCAGCTCACCCCGAAAGAAGATTACAGGGGCCCCATTCACCGGGGAGCTGTTTTTT
CDR3aa: CASSSPRKKITGAPFTGELFF

j_gene: TRBJ1-1
abundance: -
v_gene: TRBV5-1
d_gene: -
CDR3nt: TGCGCCAGCAGCCTCCCGGACAGCGCCACTGAAGCTTTCTTT
CDR3aa: CASSLPDSATEAFF

j_gene: TRBJ2-1
abundance: -
v_gene: TRBV7-9
d_gene: -
CDR3nt: TGTGCCAGCAGCTTAGAGGCAGGGGCCTACAATGAGCAGTTCTTC
CDR3aa: CASSLEAGAYNEQFF

j_gene: TRBJ2-7
abundance: -
v_gene: TRBV10-2
d_gene: -
CDR3nt: TGCGCCAGCAGTCCCGGGGTAGGCTACGAGCAGTACTTC
CDR3aa: CASSPGVGYEQYF

j_gene: TRBJ2-1
abundance: -
v_gene: TRBV29-1
d_gene: -
CDR3nt: TGCAGCGCTGAGGGACATGGGTCCTACAATGAGCAGTTCTTC
CDR3aa: CSAEGHGSYNEQFF

j_gene: TRBJ2-3
abundance: -
v_gene: TRBV6-1
d_gene: TRBD1
CDR3nt: TGTGCCAGCAGTGACAGGGGGCTCGCAGATACGCAGTATTTT
CDR3aa: CASSDRGLADTQYF

j_gene: TRBJ1-2
abundance: -
v_gene: TRBV5-1
d_gene: -
CDR3nt: TGCGCCAGCAGCTCGACTGACTATGGCTACACCTTC
CDR3aa: CASSSTDYGYTF

j_gene: TRBJ2-1
abundance: once
v_gene: TRBV7-7
d_gene: -
CDR3nt: TGTGCCAGCAGCCTTACGACAGGAGTAAACAATGAGCAGTTCTTC
CDR3aa: CASSLTTGVNNEQFF

j_gene: TRBJ1-5
abundance: -
v_gene: TRBV19
d_gene: -
CDR3nt: TGTGCCAGTAGCCCCCCTAATCAGCCCCAGCATTTT
CDR3aa: CASSPPNQPQHF